Detailed here is one T cell receptor beta chain. These data originate in a study of blood T cell repertoires in COVID-19. Background on the study: T cells, B-cell-depleted T cells, or PBMCs provided the cDNA or gDNA that served as material.

Using immunoSEQ multiplex PCR, the repertoire was profiled, and TCRdb retains in-frame clones only, with some absent. Of around 300,000 clones listed, roughly 90% were seen once; the top ten hold roughly 1.9%. The CDR3 spans 16 residues. Trimming pared 1 base from V and 1 base from J, leaving 11 bases between. CDR1 and CDR2 (germline): MDHEN, SYDVKM. The age range of participants was about 18 to 90 years, with residence in under 25 US areas. Clinical histories supplied by participants themselves formed the basis of cohort assignment. Material: PBMCs or T cells enriched from blood (not recorded which). The TCR sequence derives from a woman in her sixties who had recovered from COVID-19. The chain uses TRBV28 and TRBJ2-1; tentatively, D is TRBD2 (6 bases). DNA for the CDR3: TGTGCCAGCAGTTTATTGGCGGAGGGTTCCTACAATGAGCAGTTCTTC. It yields the protein CASSLLAEGSYNEQFF. The complete variable domain, with remaining parts taken from reference TRBV28 and TRBJ2-1, reads DVKVTQSSRYLVKRTGEKVFLECVQDMDHENMFWYRQDPGLGLRLIYFSYDVKMKEKGDIPEGYSVSREKKERFSLILESASTNQTSMYLCASSLLAEGSYNEQFFGPGTRLTVL.